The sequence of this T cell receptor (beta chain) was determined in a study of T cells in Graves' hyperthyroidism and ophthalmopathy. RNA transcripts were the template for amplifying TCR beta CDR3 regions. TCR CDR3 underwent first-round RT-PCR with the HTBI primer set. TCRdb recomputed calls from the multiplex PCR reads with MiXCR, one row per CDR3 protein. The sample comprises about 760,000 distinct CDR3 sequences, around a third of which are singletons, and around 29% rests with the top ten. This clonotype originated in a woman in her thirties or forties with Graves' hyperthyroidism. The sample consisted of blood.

The CDR3 region is CSASSVGNLMRGYF. The CDR3 nucleotides are TGCAGTGCTAGCTCCGTCGGCAACCTAATGCGAGGGTACTTC. V gene TRBV20-1 combines with J gene TRBJ2-7; no firm D call. The germline CDR1 and CDR2 sequences are DFQATT and SNEGSKA (reference sequence). The CDR3 has 14 amino acids. V was clipped by 3 bases and J by 12 bases, with 24 bases between them.